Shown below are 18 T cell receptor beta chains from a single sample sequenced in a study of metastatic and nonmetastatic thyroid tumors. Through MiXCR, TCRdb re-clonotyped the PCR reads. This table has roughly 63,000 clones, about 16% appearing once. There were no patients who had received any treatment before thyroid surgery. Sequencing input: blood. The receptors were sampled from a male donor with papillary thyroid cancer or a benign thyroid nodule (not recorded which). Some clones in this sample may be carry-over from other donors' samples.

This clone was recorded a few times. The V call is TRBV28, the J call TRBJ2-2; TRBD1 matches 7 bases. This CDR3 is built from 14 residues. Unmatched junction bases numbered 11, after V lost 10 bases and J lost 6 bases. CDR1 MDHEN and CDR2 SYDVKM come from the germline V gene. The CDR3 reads CATIWGRGSGELFF. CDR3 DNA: TGTGCCACCATCTGGGGCAGGGGGTCCGGGGAGCTGTTTTTT.

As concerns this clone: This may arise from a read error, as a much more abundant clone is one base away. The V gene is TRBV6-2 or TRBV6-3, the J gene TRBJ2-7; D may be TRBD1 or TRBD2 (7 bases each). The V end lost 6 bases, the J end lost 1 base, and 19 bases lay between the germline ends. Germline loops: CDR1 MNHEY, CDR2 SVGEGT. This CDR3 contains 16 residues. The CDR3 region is CASSKGRGQFSYEQYV. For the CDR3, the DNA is TGTGCCAGCAGCAAGGGGAGGGGACAGTTTTCCTACGAGCAGTACGTC.

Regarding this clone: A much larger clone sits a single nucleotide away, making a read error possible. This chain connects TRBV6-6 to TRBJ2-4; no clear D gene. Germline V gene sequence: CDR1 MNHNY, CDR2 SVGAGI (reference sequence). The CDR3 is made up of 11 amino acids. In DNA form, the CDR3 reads TGTGCCGGCAGTTACTCGAGCATTCAGTACTTC. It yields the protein CAGSYSSIQYF.

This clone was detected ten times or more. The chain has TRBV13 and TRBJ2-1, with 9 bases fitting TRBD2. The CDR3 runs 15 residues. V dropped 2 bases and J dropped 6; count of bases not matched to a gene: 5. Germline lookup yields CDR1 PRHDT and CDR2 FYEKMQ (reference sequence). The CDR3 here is CASSLRTTSGNEQFF. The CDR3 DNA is TGTGCCAGCAGCTTAAGAACGACTAGCGGCAATGAGCAGTTCTTC.

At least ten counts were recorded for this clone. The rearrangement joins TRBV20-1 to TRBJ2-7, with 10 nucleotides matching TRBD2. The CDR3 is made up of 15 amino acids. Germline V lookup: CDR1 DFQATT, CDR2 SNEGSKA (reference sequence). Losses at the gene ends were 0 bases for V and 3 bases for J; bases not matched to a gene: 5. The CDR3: CSARDRASGGYEQYF. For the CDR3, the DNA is TGCAGTGCTAGAGATCGGGCTAGCGGGGGCTACGAGCAGTACTTC.

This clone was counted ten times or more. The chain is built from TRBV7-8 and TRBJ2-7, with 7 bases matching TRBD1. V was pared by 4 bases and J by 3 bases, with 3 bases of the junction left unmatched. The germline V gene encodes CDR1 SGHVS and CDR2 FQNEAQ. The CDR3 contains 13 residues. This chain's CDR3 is CASSSGTDYEQYF. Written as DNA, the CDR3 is TGTGCCAGCAGCTCCGGGACAGACTACGAGCAGTACTTC.

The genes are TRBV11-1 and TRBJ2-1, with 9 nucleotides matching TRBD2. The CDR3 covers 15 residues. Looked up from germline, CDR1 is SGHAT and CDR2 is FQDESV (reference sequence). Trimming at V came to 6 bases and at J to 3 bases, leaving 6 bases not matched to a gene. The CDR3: CASSHSGSVYNEQFF. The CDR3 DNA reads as TGTGCCAGCAGTCATAGCGGGAGTGTCTACAATGAGCAGTTCTTC.

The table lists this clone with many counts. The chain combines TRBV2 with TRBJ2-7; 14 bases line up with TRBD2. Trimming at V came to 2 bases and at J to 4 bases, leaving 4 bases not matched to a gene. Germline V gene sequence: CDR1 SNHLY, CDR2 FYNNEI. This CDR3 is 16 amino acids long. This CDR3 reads CASSETGTSGSYEQYV. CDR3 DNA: TGTGCCAGCAGTGAAACTGGGACTAGCGGGAGTTACGAGCAGTACGTC.

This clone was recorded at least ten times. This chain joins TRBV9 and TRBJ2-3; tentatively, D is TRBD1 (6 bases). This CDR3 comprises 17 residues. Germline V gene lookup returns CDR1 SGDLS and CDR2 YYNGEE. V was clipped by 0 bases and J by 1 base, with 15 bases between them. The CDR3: CASSVAPTGLGTDTQYF. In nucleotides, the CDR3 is TGTGCCAGCAGCGTAGCCCCGACAGGCTTGGGCACAGATACGCAGTATTTT.

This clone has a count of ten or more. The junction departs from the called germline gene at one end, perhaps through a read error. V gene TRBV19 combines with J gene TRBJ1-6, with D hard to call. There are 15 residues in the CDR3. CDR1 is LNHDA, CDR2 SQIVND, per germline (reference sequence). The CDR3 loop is CASSIQARTNSALHF. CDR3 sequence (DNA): TGTGCCAGTAGTATTCAGGCTCGAACGAATTCAGCCCTCCACTTT.

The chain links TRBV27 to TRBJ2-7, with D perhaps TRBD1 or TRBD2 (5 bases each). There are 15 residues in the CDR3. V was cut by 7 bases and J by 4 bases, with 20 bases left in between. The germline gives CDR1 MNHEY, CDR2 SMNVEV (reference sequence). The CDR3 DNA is TGTGCCAGCAAAATCGGGGCGGCACGTAAATACGAGCAGTACTTC. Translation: CASKIGAARKYEQYF.

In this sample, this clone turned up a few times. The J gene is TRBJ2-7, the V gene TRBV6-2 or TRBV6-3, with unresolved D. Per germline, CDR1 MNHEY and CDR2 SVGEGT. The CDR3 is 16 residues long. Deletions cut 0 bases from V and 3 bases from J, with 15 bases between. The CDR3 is CASSYSRPAMGYEQYF. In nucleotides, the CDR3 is TGTGCCAGCAGTTACTCCCGGCCAGCCATGGGCTACGAGCAGTACTTC.

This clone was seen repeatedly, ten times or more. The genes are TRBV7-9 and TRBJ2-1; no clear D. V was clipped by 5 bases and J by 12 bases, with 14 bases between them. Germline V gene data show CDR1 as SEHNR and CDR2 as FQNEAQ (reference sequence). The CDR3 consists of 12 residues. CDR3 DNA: TGTGCCAGCAGCCGGTATCTAATAGGGCAGTTCTTC. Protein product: CASSRYLIGQFF.

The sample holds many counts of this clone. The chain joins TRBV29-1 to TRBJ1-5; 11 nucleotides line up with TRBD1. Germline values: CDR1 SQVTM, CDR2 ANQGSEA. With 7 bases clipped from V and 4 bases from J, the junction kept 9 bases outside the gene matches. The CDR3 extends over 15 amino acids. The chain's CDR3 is CSASPGTGGNQPQHF. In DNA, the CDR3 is TGCAGCGCCTCCCCCGGGACAGGGGGAAATCAGCCCCAGCATTTT.

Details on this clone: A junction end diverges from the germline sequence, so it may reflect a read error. CDR3 in DNA: TGCAGTGCTCCCCACGGGACAGTGGGCACTTATAGCAATAAGCCCCAGCATTTT. Translation gives CSAPHGTVGTYSNKPQHF. The chain joins TRBV20-1 to TRBJ1-5, with 7 bases matching TRBD1. Germline V gives CDR1 DFQATT, CDR2 SNEGSKA (reference sequence). The CDR3 covers 18 residues.

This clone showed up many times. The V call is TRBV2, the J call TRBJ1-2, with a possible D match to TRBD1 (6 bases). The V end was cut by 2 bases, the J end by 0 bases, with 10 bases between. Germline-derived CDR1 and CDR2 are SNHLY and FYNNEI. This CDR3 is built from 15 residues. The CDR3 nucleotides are TGTGCCAGCAGTGAAAAGGGGGATGCTAACTATGGCTACACCTTC. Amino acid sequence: CASSEKGDANYGYTF.

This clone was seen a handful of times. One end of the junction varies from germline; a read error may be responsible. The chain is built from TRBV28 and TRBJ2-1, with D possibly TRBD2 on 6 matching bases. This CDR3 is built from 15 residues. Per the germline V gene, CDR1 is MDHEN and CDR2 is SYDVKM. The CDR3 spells CASSIGGISDNEHFF. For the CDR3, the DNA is TGTGCCAGCAGCATCGGGGGTATCTCCGACAATGAGCATTTCTTC.

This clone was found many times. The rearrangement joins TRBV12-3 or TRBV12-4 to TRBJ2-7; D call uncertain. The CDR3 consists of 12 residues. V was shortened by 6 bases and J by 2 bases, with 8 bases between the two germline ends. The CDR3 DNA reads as TGTGCCAGCAGCCCAGGACCCTACGAGCAGTACTTC. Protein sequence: CASSPGPYEQYF.